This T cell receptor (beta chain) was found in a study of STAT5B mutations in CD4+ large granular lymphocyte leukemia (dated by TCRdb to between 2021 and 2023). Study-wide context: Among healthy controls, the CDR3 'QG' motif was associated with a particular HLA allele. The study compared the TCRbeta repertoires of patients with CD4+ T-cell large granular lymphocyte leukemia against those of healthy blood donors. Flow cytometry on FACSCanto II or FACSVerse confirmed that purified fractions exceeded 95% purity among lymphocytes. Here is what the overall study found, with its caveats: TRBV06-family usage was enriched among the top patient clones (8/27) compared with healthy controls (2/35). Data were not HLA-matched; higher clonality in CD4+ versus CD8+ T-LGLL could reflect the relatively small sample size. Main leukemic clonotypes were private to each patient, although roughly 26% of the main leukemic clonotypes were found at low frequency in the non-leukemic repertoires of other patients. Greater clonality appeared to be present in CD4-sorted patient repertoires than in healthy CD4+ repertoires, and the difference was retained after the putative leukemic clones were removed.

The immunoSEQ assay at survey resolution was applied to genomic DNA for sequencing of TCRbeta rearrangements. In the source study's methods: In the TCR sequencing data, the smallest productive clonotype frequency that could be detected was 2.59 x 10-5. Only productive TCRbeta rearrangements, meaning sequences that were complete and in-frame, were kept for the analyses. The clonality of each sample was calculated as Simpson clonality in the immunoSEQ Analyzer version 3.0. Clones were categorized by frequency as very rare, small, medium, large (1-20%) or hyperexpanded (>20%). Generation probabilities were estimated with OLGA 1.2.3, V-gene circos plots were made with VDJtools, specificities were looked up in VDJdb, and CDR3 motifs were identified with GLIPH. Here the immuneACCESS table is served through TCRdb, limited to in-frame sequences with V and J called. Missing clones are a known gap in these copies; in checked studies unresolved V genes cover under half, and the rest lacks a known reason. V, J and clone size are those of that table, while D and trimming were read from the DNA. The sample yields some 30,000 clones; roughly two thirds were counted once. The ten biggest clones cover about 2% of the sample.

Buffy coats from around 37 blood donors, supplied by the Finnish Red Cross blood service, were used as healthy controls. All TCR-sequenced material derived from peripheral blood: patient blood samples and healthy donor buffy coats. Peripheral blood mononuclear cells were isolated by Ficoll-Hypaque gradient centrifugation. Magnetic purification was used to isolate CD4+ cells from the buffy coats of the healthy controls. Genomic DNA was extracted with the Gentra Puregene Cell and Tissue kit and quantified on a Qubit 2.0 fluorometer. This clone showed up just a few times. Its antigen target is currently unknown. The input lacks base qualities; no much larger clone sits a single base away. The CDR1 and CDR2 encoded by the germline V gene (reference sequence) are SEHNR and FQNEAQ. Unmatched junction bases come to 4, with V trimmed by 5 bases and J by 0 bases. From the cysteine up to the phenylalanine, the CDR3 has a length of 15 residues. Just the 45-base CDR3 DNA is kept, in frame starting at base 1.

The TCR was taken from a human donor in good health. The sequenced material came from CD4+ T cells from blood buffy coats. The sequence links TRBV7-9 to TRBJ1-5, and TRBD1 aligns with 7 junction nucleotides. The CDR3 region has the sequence CASSPGTVSNQPQHF. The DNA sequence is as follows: TGTGCCAGCAGCCCCGGGACAGTTAGCAATCAGCCCCAGCATTTT.